What follows is one T cell receptor (beta chain) and its context. Frequency classes this clonotype as large (0.1 to 1%); no count is given. The clone's antigen remains unknown. The run used an Illumina HiSeq 2500. To build sequencing libraries, a previously published PCR protocol was used to amplify the recombined TCRbeta locus. As for how the authors treated the data: Any read whose average quality score fell below 30 was discarded, and IMSEQ was used to process the reads that remained. Each clonotype was defined by Vbeta gene, Jbeta gene and CDR3 amino acid sequence. The Morisita-Horn index, computed on the top 100 expanded clones, was used to measure repertoire overlap between populations. Renyi diversity profiles calculated on the top 100 expanded clones were used to evaluate clonal diversity. TCRdb reprocessed the sequencing reads and holds a single record per CDR3 protein sequence, with no DNA. These V and J calls originate from TCRdb's pipeline instead of the authors' own analysis. The table for this sample records about 2,900 distinct CDR3 sequences. The ten largest account for more than 2.5% of the sample.

Five KLR/GPR56-defined CD4+ populations were enriched by fluorescence-activated cell sorting before TCRbeta sequencing. To test a linear memory differentiation pathway, the researchers sequenced TCRbeta repertoires from five CD4+ T-cell subsets that were defined by expression of KLRB1, KLRG1, GPR56 and KLRF1. TCR-sequenced cells came from peripheral blood of healthy control individuals, reported as five donors in the TCRbeta analysis figure. Heparinized peripheral blood was collected and all samples were processed within one hour of retrieval. To isolate peripheral blood mononuclear cells, blood was diluted 1:2 in PBS and put through Biocoll density gradient centrifugation at room temperature. Before flow sorting, CD4+ T cells were enriched from freshly isolated PBMCs by magnetic sorting with anti-CD4 MicroBeads. A BD FACSAria II was used to sort CD4+ T cells enriched from PBMCs of healthy donors according to marker expression. Surface staining used anti-KLRB1 clone 191B8, anti-KLRF1 clone 4A4.D10 and anti-KLRG1 clone REA261 antibodies from Miltenyi Biotec.

The cysteine opens and the phenylalanine closes a CDR3 of 14 amino acids. Only the protein is on record. Looking up the germline V gene yields CDR1 MNHEY and CDR2 SVGEGT. This sample is part of a study of GPR56 and killer-like receptors on CD4 memory cells (dated by TCRdb to between 2018 and 2021). Context from the whole study: The study proposed that the stepwise gain of KLRB1, KLRG1, GPR56 and finally KLRF1 marks human CD4+ memory T-cell differentiation and cytokine production potential. The healthy blood donors were described in the study as age-matched to the liver disease patients, whose median age was approximately 69 years. General findings and caveats noted by the study authors: Overlap of TCR repertoires was especially pronounced between late populations 4 and 5, and partly extended to population 3. Clones dominating late populations 4 and 5 were also found in early populations 1 and 2, and this finding was taken by the authors as evidence for linear differentiation. Clonal frequency was low in the marker-negative population and increased progressively along the proposed pathway, with TCRbeta diversity decreasing accordingly. Rather than full repertoires, the diversity and similarity analyses used only the 100 most expanded clones in each population.

Sample: memory CD4+ T cells from blood. The sequence derives from a human donor in good health. The chain employs TRBV6-2 or TRBV6-3 and TRBJ2-3; TCRdb selects TRBD2, and the lack of DNA leaves this call unchecked. The CDR3 has the sequence CASKREALTDTQYF.